This T cell receptor (beta chain) originates from a study of CD8 T cells in Susac syndrome. Study-wide results and limits: The study conceded that its TCR sequencing and HLA analysis involved relatively few individuals.

RNA was extracted with the RNeasy kit, and a quantity of about 0.45 to 1 ug was reverse transcribed using random hexamers. TCRdb re-analysed the immunoSEQ multiplex PCR reads in MiXCR, keeping a single row per CDR3 protein. Of about 80,000 distinct CDR3 sequences listed, 91% are singletons. TCR beta from blood CD8+ and CD4+ T cells was sequenced. Germline CDR1 and CDR2: SNHLY and FYNNEI. This CDR3 contains 16 residues. V dropped 2 bases and J dropped 0 bases, with 13 bases sitting between them. In the case of this clonotype: Antigen specificity is unknown.

This TCR was sampled from a human donor with multiple sclerosis. Sequences were obtained from CD8+ T cells from PBMCs. The rearrangement joins TRBV2 to TRBJ1-1; D is unclear. This CDR3 is CASSERPLVMNTEAFF. The CDR3 DNA reads TGTGCCAGCAGTGAACGACCCTTGGTCATGAACACTGAAGCTTTCTTT.